The source of this T cell receptor beta chain is a study of Graves' ophthalmopathy and Graves' hyperthyroidism. On the study more broadly: In this cohort's terms, stable hyperthyroidism meant no ophthalmopathy by 18 months of follow-up. Overall study results and limits: Appearing in blood as well were most expanded thyroid clonotypes above 0.001 frequency.

The CDR3 runs to 10 residues. Per the germline V gene, CDR1 is SNHLY and CDR2 is FYNNEI. V was pared by 10 bases and J by 11 bases, with 3 bases of the junction left unmatched. Participants with hyperthyroidism, aged 18 to 65, were newly diagnosed with under 2 months' duration. The authors diagnosed from clinical symptoms, serum thyroxine, TRAb, thyroid ultrasound and orbital computed tomography. Amplified TCR beta CDR3 regions were obtained using RNA transcripts as template. First-round RT-PCR employed HTBI primers, with a second-round multiplex PCR after it. TCRdb passed the multiplex PCR reads through MiXCR, listing each CDR3 protein once. In the table there are over a million distinct CDR3 sequences, less than 45% of which are singletons. Remarks on this clonotype: Its antigen is unknown.

This receptor was identified in an adult man with Graves' hyperthyroidism. Sequenced: peripheral blood or thyroid tissue (not recorded which). The chain combines TRBV2 with TRBJ1-4, with 8 bases lining up with TRBD1. The DNA of the CDR3 is TGTGCCACAAACAGGGGGAAACTGTTTTTT. Residues: CATNRGKLFF.